This T cell receptor (beta chain) derives from a study of glioma-infiltrating T cells. Study-level points and caveats: CDR3 overlap between tissue and blood was very small. Above-expected tissue-blood divergence occurred in all gliomas, most in low-grade ones.

As for this clonotype: What it binds is not known.

V was trimmed by 6 bases and J by 4 bases, leaving 13 bases between them. Germline assignment: CDR1 SQVTM and CDR2 ANQGSEA. There are 12 residues in the CDR3. TCR alpha and beta CDR3 regions were amplified from RNA using iRepertoire nested multiplex PCR. One-step reverse transcription and amplification started from about 100-400 ng of tissue mRNA or PBMC total RNA. One entry per CDR3 protein, called by TCRdb with MiXCR from the multiplex PCR reads. The profile shows some 190,000 distinct CDR3 sequences, roughly a third of them singletons. The sample comprised glioma tissue, nonneoplastic brain tissue, or PBMCs (not recorded which). The gene calls are TRBV29-1 and TRBJ2-7, with D possibly TRBD1 on 5 matching bases. This sequence originates from a human donor with low-grade glioma or glioblastoma, undergoing nonglioma brain surgery, or in good health (not recorded which). The CDR3 loop reads CSVGDSFYEQYF. CDR3 nucleotides: TGCAGCGTGGGTGACAGTTTTTACGAGCAGTACTTC.